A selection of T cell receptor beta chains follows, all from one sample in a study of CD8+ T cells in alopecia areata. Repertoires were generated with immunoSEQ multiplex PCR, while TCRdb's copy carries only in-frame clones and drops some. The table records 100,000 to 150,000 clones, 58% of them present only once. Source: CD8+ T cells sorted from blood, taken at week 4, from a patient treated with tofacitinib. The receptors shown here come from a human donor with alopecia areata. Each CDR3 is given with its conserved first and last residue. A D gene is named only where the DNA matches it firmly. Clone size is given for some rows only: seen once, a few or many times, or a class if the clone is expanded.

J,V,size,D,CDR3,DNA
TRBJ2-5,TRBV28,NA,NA,CASSLGQTQYF,TGTGCCAGCAGTTTGGGGCAGACCCAGTACTTC
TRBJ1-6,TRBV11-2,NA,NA,CASSLEWHNSPLHF,TGTGCCAGCAGCTTAGAATGGCATAATTCACCCCTCCACTTT
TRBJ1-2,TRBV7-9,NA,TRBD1,CASAYKGDSMGGYTF,TGTGCCAGTGCCTACAAAGGGGACAGCATGGGCGGCTACACCTTC
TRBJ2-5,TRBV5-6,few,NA,CASSQDSDETQYF,TGTGCCAGCAGCCAGGACAGCGACGAGACCCAGTACTTC
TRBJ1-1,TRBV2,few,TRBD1,CASRGQGAQGTEAFF,TGTGCCAGCAGGGGACAGGGGGCGCAGGGCACTGAAGCTTTCTTT
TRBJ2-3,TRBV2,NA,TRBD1,CASSWTGSGGTQYF,TGTGCCAGCAGTTGGACAGGGTCCGGGGGTACGCAGTATTTT
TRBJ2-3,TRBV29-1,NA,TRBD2,CSVVLAGESTDTQYF,TGCAGCGTTGTCCTAGCGGGGGAAAGCACAGATACGCAGTATTTT
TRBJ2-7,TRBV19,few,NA,CASSPDAIEQYF,TGTGCCAGTAGCCCGGACGCAATCGAGCAGTACTTC
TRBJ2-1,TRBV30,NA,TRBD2,CAWSVLDGGEQFF,TGTGCCTGGAGTGTACTAGACGGGGGGGAGCAGTTCTTC
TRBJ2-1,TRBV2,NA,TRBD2,CASRGLAGAPIYNEQFF,TGTGCCAGCAGGGGACTAGCGGGGGCCCCAATATACAATGAGCAGTTCTTC
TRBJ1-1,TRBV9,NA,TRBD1,CASSEGADTEAFF,TGTGCCAGCAGCGAGGGGGCGGACACTGAAGCTTTCTTT
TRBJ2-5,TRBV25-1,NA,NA,CASSEQRRKTQYF,TGTGCCAGCAGTGAACAGCGGAGAAAGACCCAGTACTTC
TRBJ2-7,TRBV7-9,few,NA,CASSPLGTYEQYF,TGTGCCAGCAGCCCCCTGGGGACCTACGAGCAGTACTTC
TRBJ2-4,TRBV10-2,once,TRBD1,CASSEWGQGSKNIQYF,TGCGCCAGCAGTGAGTGGGGACAGGGGTCCAAAAACATTCAGTACTTC
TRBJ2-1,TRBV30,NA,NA,CAWNLDGHNEQFF,TGTGCCTGGAATTTGGACGGACACAATGAGCAGTTCTTC
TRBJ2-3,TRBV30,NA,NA,CAWRGRNPTDTQYF,TGTGCCTGGAGGGGACGAAACCCCACAGATACGCAGTATTTT
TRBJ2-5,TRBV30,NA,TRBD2,CAWNGGGLQETQYF,TGTGCCTGGAATGGGGGGGGTCTCCAAGAGACCCAGTACTTC
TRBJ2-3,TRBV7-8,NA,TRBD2,CASSSVGVRGLGPTDTQYF,TGTGCCAGCAGCTCCGTAGGCGTACGAGGACTAGGCCCCACAGATACGCAGTATTTT
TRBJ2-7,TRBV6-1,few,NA,CASSEDGAYEQYF,TGTGCCAGCAGTGAGGACGGGGCCTACGAGCAGTACTTC
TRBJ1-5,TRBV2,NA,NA,CASSGLGATNNQPQHF,TGTGCCAGCAGTGGCCTGGGGGCCACCAACAATCAGCCCCAGCATTTT
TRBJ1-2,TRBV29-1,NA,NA,CSVPDGLGYTF,TGCAGCGTTCCGGACGGGTTGGGCTACACCTTC
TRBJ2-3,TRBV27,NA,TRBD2,CASSFGGLTRDTQYF,TGTGCCAGCAGTTTCGGGGGACTAACAAGGGATACGCAGTATTTT
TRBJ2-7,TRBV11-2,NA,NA,CASSLDLDSLYEQYF,TGTGCCAGCAGCTTAGATCTAGACTCCCTCTACGAGCAGTACTTC
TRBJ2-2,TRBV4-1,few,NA,CASSREWQNTGELFF,TGCGCCAGCAGCAGGGAGTGGCAGAACACCGGGGAGCTGTTTTTT
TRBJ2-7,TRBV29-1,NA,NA,CSVEGLTYEQYF,TGCAGCGTTGAGGGTCTGACTTACGAGCAGTACTTC
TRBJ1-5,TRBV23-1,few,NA,CAPRRNQPQHF,TGCGCCCCACGGCGGAATCAGCCCCAGCATTTT